One sample yielded the 12 T cell receptor beta chains listed below, sequenced in a study of control samples from healthy donors and cancer patients. Sequenced by immunoSEQ multiplex PCR; TCRdb stores in-frame clones only, minus some. This table has some 2,000 clones, 75% to 80% appearing once. The sample consisted of formalin-fixed, paraffin-embedded tissue. The receptors originated from a female donor with lung cancer.

The genes are TRBV27 and TRBJ2-1, with D unclear. The CDR3 totals 13 residues. CDR1 is MNHEY, CDR2 SMNVEV, per germline (reference sequence). Trimming pared 2 bases from V and 5 bases from J, leaving 7 bases between. In DNA form, the CDR3 reads TGTGCCAGCAGTTTAAGTGGAAACAATGAGCAGTTCTTC. The encoded protein is CASSLSGNNEQFF.

A few counts support this clone. J is TRBJ2-1 and V is TRBV6-5, with TRBD2 matching over 8 bases. There are 14 residues in the CDR3. CDR1 MNHEY and CDR2 SVGAGI come from the germline V gene. V dropped 5 bases and J dropped 9; count of bases not matched to a gene: 9. Here the CDR3 DNA reads TGTGCCAGCAGTACCGCCCTGAGCGGGGGTGAGCAGTTCTTC. Translated, it gives CASSTALSGGEQFF.

This chain links TRBV7-9 with TRBJ2-1; D tentatively fits TRBD1 or TRBD2 (7 bases each). Per the germline V gene, CDR1 is SEHNR and CDR2 is FQNEAQ (reference sequence). The length of the CDR3 is 17 residues. V dropped 2 bases and J dropped 7 bases, with 21 bases sitting between them. The CDR3 sequence: CASSLTPNRGGWNEQFF. The CDR3 nucleotides are TGTGCCAGCAGCTTAACTCCGAACAGGGGAGGGTGGAATGAGCAGTTCTTC.

The genes are TRBV21-1 and TRBJ2-5; the table calls TRBD1, which could not be checked here. TRBV21-1 is marked as a pseudogene. This CDR3 region has 14 residues. The CDR3 coding sequence is TGTGCCAGCAGCAAAGAGGACAGGGTAAAGACCCAGTACTTC. Encoded protein: CASSKEDRVKTQYF.

This chain joins TRBV9 and TRBJ2-7; the D is unclear. V was trimmed by 2 bases and J by 6 bases, leaving 12 bases between them. Germline V lookup: CDR1 SGDLS, CDR2 YYNGEE. The CDR3 loop spans 13 amino acids. The CDR3 spells CASSVTFSGEQYF. The DNA of the CDR3 is TGTGCCAGCAGCGTCACATTCTCTGGCGAGCAGTACTTC.

The chain uses TRBV7-9 and TRBJ1-2, with D hard to call. Per the germline V gene, CDR1 is SEHNR and CDR2 is FQNEAQ (reference sequence). V was trimmed by 4 bases and J by 4 bases, leaving 7 bases between them. This CDR3 has 12 amino acids. CDR3 region: CASSSSLYGYTF. CDR3 bases: TGTGCCAGCAGCTCCAGCCTCTATGGCTACACCTTC.

This chain connects TRBV7-2 to TRBJ2-7, with TRBD2 identical over 7 bases. V trimming: 1 base; J trimming: 3 bases; junction bases outside the gene matches: 6. Germline V lookup: CDR1 SGHTA, CDR2 FQGNSA. The CDR3 has 15 amino acids. The CDR3 reads CASSLVGASGYEQYF. In DNA, the CDR3 is TGTGCCAGCAGCTTAGTTGGGGCTAGCGGCTACGAGCAGTACTTC.

This clone is a singleton in its sample. The chain combines TRBV15 with TRBJ2-3; perhaps TRBD2 as D (6 bases). CDR1 and CDR2 from the germline V gene are LNHNV and YYDKDF (reference sequence). CDR3 length equals 15 residues. Trimming took off 4 bases at V and 7 bases at J, with 18 bases between the two ends. CDR3 DNA sequence: TGTGCCACCAGCAACGACCCGGGAGTACCAAATACGCAGTATTTT. Amino acid sequence: CATSNDPGVPNTQYF.

The J gene is TRBJ2-1, the V gene TRBV11-2; possibly TRBD2 for D (6 bases). The CDR3 runs 15 residues. V gave up 3 bases and J gave up 10 bases, with 19 bases separating them. Germline V gene data show CDR1 as SGHAT and CDR2 as FQNNGV. The CDR3 coding sequence is TGTGCCAGCAGCTTGATCCGAACCATGGCGGGGGAGCAGTTCTTC. Amino acid sequence: CASSLIRTMAGEQFF.

The rearrangement joins TRBV5-1 to TRBJ2-2; TRBD1 agrees at 7 bases. The germline V gene has CDR1 SGHRS and CDR2 YFSETQ. The length of the CDR3 is 18 residues. J gave up 2 bases and V 4 bases, and 14 bases lay outside the gene matches. This CDR3 is CASSVPILRTGNTGELFF. CDR3 sequence (DNA): TGCGCCAGCAGCGTGCCTATATTGAGGACAGGCAACACCGGGGAGCTGTTTTTT.

The chain carries TRBV29-1 and TRBJ1-2; D is uncertain. CDR3 length equals 12 residues. CDR1 is SQVTM and CDR2 is ANQGSEA in the germline V gene. Trimming cost V 3 bases and J 1 base, with 6 bases left between them. Here the CDR3 reads CSVDLSNYGYTF. CDR3 nucleotide sequence: TGCAGCGTTGACCTGAGTAACTATGGCTACACCTTC.

The rearrangement uses TRBV21-1 and TRBJ2-4; the table's D call, TRBD2, has no DNA check behind it. TRBV21-1 is recorded as a pseudogene. The CDR3 contains 19 residues. CDR3 sequence reads: CASSKETSGSANTKNIQYF. The CDR3 DNA reads TGTGCCAGCAGCAAAGAGACTAGCGGGAGCGCAAATACCAAAAACATTCAGTACTTC.